What follows are 6 T cell receptor beta chains derived from one specimen sequenced in a study of blood T cells in healthy people across ages. A sample-barcoded 5' primer and a J-beta primer mix were used in a second PCR of roughly 7 to 11 cycles. MiXCR was run by TCRdb on the 5' RACE reads, yielding one entry per CDR3 protein. The data contain about 1,500,000 distinct CDR3 sequences, about 30% of them singletons. Sample: blood. These TCRs come from a woman in her 30s in good health.

This chain links TRBV7-2 with TRBJ2-1, with 11 positions matching TRBD2. Germline trimming cut 7 bases from V and 9 bases from J; bases unmatched to any gene: 14. CDR3 length: 16 amino acids. CDR1 is SGHTA, CDR2 FQGNSA, per germline. This chain's CDR3 is CASTRTSGRDRAEQFF. In DNA form, the CDR3 reads TGTGCCAGCACTCGGACTAGCGGGCGTGATCGGGCTGAGCAGTTCTTC.

This chain uses TRBV12-3 or TRBV12-4 with TRBJ2-5; D not certain. This CDR3 spans 14 amino acids. Trimming removed 5 bases at V and 0 bases at J, with 10 bases between. CDR3 sequence reads: CASSPELDQETQYF. CDR3 in DNA: TGTGCCAGCAGTCCCGAACTGGACCAAGAGACCCAGTACTTC.

This chain joins TRBV7-6 and TRBJ2-1, with a weak D call TRBD2 (6 bases). V was pared by 5 bases and J by 9 bases, with 20 bases between. Per the germline V gene, CDR1 is SGHVS and CDR2 is FNYEAQ. This CDR3 is 15 amino acids long. The CDR3 is CASSPRTGEYGEQFF. Here the CDR3 DNA reads TGTGCCAGCAGCCCCCGGACGGGAGAATACGGTGAGCAGTTCTTC. The whole variable domain, filled in from reference TRBV7-6 and TRBJ2-1, reads GAGVSQSPRYKVTKRGQDVALRCDPISGHVSLYWYRQALGQGPEFLTYFNYEAQQDKSGLPNDRFSAERPEGSISTLTIQRTEQRDSAMYRCASSPRTGEYGEQFFGPGTRLTVL.

In its sample, this clonotype was seen a few times. The V call is TRBV12-3 or TRBV12-4, the J call TRBJ1-2, with D possibly matching TRBD1 (6 bases). Trimming stripped 4 bases from V and 7 bases from J, with 19 bases between. This CDR3 has 15 amino acids. In DNA, the CDR3 is TGTGCCAGCAGTTCGAGATCCGCAGGGGATGGTGGCTACACCTTC. This gives the protein CASSSRSAGDGGYTF.

In the case of this clonotype: A read error may produce the germline difference seen at one junction end. The chain links TRBV29-1 to TRBJ1-2; 10 positions match TRBD1. The germline V gene has CDR1 SQVTM and CDR2 ANQGSEA. CDR3 length: 14 amino acids. The CDR3 DNA reads TGCAGCGTGGAAGGGACAGGGGATAAATGGTGGTACACCTTC. Protein product: CSVEGTGDKWWYTF. Drawing the rest from reference TRBV29-1 and TRBJ1-2, the complete variable domain is SAVISQKPSRDICQRGTSLTIQCQVDSQVTMMFWYRQQPGQSLTLIATANQGSEATYESGFVIDKFPISRPNLTFSTLTVSNMSPEDSSIYLCSVEGTGDKWWYTFGSGTRLTVV.

This clonotype was observed a handful of times. V usage is TRBV29-1 and J usage is TRBJ1-1, with TRBD1 as a possible D gene (5 bases). This CDR3 contains 13 residues. Germline V gives CDR1 SQVTM, CDR2 ANQGSEA. V was shortened by 6 bases and J by 1 base, with 12 bases between the two germline ends. The CDR3 reads CSVRRERNTEAFF. The CDR3 coding sequence is TGCAGCGTGCGCAGGGAAAGGAACACTGAAGCTTTCTTT.